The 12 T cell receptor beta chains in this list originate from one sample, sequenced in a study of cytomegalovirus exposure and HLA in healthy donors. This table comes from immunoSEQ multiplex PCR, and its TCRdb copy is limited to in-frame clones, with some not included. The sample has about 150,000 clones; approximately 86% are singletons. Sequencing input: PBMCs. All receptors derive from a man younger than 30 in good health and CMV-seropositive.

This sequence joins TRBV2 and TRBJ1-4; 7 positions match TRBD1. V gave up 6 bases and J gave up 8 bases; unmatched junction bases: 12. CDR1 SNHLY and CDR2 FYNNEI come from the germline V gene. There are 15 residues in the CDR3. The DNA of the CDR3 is TGTGCCAGCAGAGAGACAGGGACCCAAGGAGAAAAACTGTTTTTT. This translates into CASRETGTQGEKLFF.

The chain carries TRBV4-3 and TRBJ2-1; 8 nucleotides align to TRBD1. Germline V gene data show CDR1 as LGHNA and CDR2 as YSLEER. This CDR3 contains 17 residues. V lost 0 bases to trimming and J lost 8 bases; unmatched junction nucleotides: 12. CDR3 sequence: CASSQEISGQGIDEQFF. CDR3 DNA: TGCGCCAGCAGCCAAGAGATAAGCGGACAGGGTATCGATGAGCAGTTCTTC.

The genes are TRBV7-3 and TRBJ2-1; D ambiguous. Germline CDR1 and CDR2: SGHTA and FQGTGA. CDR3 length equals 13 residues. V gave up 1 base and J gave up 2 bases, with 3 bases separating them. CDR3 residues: CASSLNTYNEQFF. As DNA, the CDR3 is TGTGCCAGCAGCTTAAACACCTACAATGAGCAGTTCTTC. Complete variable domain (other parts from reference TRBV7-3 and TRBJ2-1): GAGVSQTPSNKVTEKGKYVELRCDPISGHTALYWYRQSLGQGPEFLIYFQGTGAADDSGLPNDRFFAVRPEGSVSTLKIQRTERGDSAVYLCASSLNTYNEQFFGPGTRLTVL.

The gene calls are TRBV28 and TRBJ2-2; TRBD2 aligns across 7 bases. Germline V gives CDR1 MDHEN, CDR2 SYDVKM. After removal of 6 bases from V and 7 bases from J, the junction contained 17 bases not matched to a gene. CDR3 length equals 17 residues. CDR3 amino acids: CASRPTLAPQRGGELFF. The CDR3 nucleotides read TGTGCCAGCAGACCGACACTAGCGCCCCAGAGGGGCGGGGAGCTGTTTTTT.

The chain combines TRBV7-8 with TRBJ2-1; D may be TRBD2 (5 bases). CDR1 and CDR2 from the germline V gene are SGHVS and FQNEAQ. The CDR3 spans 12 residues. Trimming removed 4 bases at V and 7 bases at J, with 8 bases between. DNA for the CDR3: TGTGCCAGCAGCTACTCGGGGAATGAGCAGTTCTTC. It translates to CASSYSGNEQFF.

CDR3 residues: CASRPRTARDEKLFF. In DNA, the CDR3 is TGTGCCAGCAGACCGAGGACAGCCAGAGACGAAAAACTGTTTTTT. The V gene is TRBV6-5, the J gene TRBJ1-4, with D tentatively TRBD1 (6 bases). V shed 6 bases and J shed 8 bases, with 19 bases lying between them. CDR1 and CDR2 from the germline V gene are MNHEY and SVGAGI. The CDR3 is 15 residues long.

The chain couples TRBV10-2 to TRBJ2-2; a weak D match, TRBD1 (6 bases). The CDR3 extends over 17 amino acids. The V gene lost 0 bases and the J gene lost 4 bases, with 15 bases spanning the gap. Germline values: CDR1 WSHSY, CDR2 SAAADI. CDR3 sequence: CASSESFGQGPTGELFF. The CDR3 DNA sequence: TGCGCCAGCAGTGAGTCGTTCGGGCAGGGGCCCACCGGGGAGCTGTTTTTT.

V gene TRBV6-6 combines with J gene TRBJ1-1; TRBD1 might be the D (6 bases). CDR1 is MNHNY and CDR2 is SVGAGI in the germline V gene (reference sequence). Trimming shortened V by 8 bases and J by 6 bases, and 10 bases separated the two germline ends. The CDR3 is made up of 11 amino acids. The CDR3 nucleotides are TGTGCCAGCCGGGGGGCCCCTGAAGCTTTCTTT. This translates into CASRGAPEAFF.

For the CDR3, the DNA is TGTGCCAGCAGTGAATCTGGCCCGCAGGGGACCTATCAGCCCCAGCATTTT. Its translation: CASSESGPQGTYQPQHF. This sequence joins TRBV25-1 and TRBJ1-5; a weak D match, TRBD1 (6 bases). Looked up from germline, CDR1 is MGHDK and CDR2 is SYGVNS. V lost 1 base, J lost 5 bases, and 18 bases lay in between. The CDR3 is 17 amino acids.

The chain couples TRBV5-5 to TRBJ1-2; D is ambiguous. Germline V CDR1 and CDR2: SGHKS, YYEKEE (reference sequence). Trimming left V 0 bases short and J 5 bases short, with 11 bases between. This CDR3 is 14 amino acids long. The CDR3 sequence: CASSLAGKEYGYTF. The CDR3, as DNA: TGTGCCAGCAGCTTGGCGGGAAAGGAGTATGGCTACACCTTC.

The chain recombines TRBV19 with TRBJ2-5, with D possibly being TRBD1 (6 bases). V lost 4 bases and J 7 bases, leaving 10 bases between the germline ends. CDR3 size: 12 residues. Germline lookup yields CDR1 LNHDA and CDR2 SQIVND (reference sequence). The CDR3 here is CASSKDSGTQYF. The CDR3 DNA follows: TGTGCCAGTAGTAAGGACAGCGGGACCCAGTACTTC.

The CDR3 here is CASSLLWANTEAFF. The CDR3 DNA reads TGTGCCAGCAGTTTACTGTGGGCGAACACTGAAGCTTTCTTT. The chain combines TRBV28 with TRBJ1-1; D ambiguous. CDR3 length: 14 amino acids. CDR1 and CDR2 from the germline V gene are MDHEN and SYDVKM. V was trimmed by 2 bases and J by 1 base, leaving 8 bases between them.